What follows are 2 T cell receptor beta chains derived from one specimen sequenced in a study of cytomegalovirus exposure and HLA in healthy donors. A multiplex PCR was run with 60 Vbeta primers and 13 Jbeta primers. The protocol was immunoSEQ multiplex PCR, while the TCRdb copy is restricted to in-frame clones and leaves out a portion. Of some 95,000 clones listed, 60% to 75% are singletons. The sample consisted of PBMCs. All receptors derive from a female donor in good health and CMV-seronegative.

This clone was observed a few times. V and J are TRBV1 and TRBJ2-7; TRBD2, the table's D call, was not compared with the DNA. TRBV1 corresponds to a pseudogene. This CDR3 is 24 amino acids long. CDR3 protein: CTSSQEPPTGTSGNTTSTNYEQYF. DNA of the CDR3: TGCACCAGCAGCCAAGAGCCCCCCACCGGGACTAGCGGGAACACTACGAGTACCAACTACGAGCAGTACTTC.

This chain connects TRBV10-1 to TRBJ1-1; no definite D call. The germline V gene encodes CDR1 WNHNN and CDR2 SYGVQD (reference sequence). The CDR3 extends over 15 amino acids. The V gene lost 2 bases and the J gene lost 1 base, with 11 bases spanning the gap. CDR3 coding DNA: TGCGCCAGCAGTGAGGGGAGACACCGGAACACTGAAGCTTTCTTT. This sequence encodes CASSEGRHRNTEAFF.